This T cell receptor beta chain was retrieved from a study of T-cell reconstitution after alpha-beta-depleted transplantation in children. Unique molecular identifiers were incorporated when the TCRbeta library was constructed. TCRdb redid the calling of the PCR reads with MiXCR, one entry per CDR3 protein. The sample records about a million distinct CDR3 sequences, roughly 29% being singletons. Whole-study results and caveats: After transplant, at about two months, alpha-beta T cells were reportedly derived from several hundred expanded graft clones. A year post-transplant, T-cell counts and diversity derived mostly from newly produced T cells. At day 60, the high TCRbeta diversity found in some patients originated from recipient T cells and thymic progenitors that had survived.

A few counts support this clonotype. Its antigen is still unknown. The CDR3 length is 17 residues. Germline V lookup: CDR1 SGHKS, CDR2 YYEKEE (reference sequence). V lost 4 bases and J lost 5; bases outside the gene matches: 8. The sequence derives from a boy in the first two years of life who had a stem cell transplant for SCID, so the T cells may come from the graft donor. The J gene is TRBJ2-5, the V gene TRBV5-5; 16 bases align to TRBD2. Source: PBMCs, mostly from graft donor cells, taken 360 days after TCRalphabeta/CD19-depleted stem cell transplant. CDR3 bases: TGTGCCAGCAGCCCGGGACTAGCGGGGGGGCCAGTTGAGACCCAGTACTTC. Translated: CASSPGLAGGPVETQYF.